The source of this TCR beta chain is a study of cytomegalovirus exposure and HLA in healthy donors. Study-wide points: One variant, a missense change in DCLRE1C, was linked in a later analysis to TCR beta V- and J-gene trimming. Apparent HLA restriction characterized most CMV-associated TCR beta chains in a later analysis.

Amplification used 60 Vbeta primers and 13 Jbeta primers. Profiling relied on immunoSEQ multiplex PCR, and the TCRdb table lists in-frame clones only, not all of them. The sample has fewer than 85,000 clones; about 78% are singletons. About this clone: What it recognizes is unknown.

Germline V gene sequence: CDR1 SQVTM, CDR2 ANQGSEA. The CDR3 is 13 residues long. Trimming took off 4 bases at V and 1 base at J, with 10 bases between the two ends. The chain uses TRBV29-1 and TRBJ1-1; no firm D call. Source material: PBMCs. The TCR originated in a man younger than 35 in good health and CMV-seropositive. CDR3 protein: CSVVPGGNTEAFF. In DNA, the CDR3 is TGCAGCGTTGTACCGGGAGGGAACACTGAAGCTTTCTTT.